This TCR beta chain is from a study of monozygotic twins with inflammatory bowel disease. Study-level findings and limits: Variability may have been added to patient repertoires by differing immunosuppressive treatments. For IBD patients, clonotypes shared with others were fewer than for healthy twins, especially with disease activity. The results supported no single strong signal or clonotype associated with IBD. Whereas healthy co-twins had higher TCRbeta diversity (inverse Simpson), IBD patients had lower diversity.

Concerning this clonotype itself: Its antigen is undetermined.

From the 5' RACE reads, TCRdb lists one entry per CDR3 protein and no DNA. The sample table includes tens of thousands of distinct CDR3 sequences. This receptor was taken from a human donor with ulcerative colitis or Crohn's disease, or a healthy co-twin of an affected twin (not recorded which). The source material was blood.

CDR3 loop: CASSLSPLLTDTQYF. The chain recombines TRBV5-1 with TRBJ2-3. The CDR3 extends over 15 amino acids. Germline V gene sequence: CDR1 SGHRS, CDR2 YFSETQ.